This TCR beta chain derives from a study of OX40 agonist ivuxolimab in advanced cancers. Overall study context: Partial responses occurred in three patients (one hepatocellular carcinoma, two cutaneous melanoma).

The CDR3 is 15 residues long. Trimming pared 0 bases from V and 7 bases from J, leaving 15 bases between. The V gene's germline CDR1 is LGHNA and CDR2 YSLEER. Profiled with immunoSEQ multiplex PCR; TCRdb holds only in-frame clones, not every one. Counted here are around 64,000 clones, about 80% occurring once; the ten biggest clones make up 1.2%. Study outcomes and limitations: On average, CD8+ T cells had more expanded clones than CD4+.

Points on this clone: Its cognate antigen is unknown.

The receptor comes from an adult with an advanced solid tumor such as melanoma, head and neck, liver or kidney cancer. This specimen consisted of CD4+ or CD8+ T cells sorted from blood, obtained in a trial of the OX40 agonist ivuxolimab. The V and J genes are TRBV4-3 and TRBJ1-1, with D perhaps matching TRBD1 (5 bases). This chain's CDR3 is CASSQDNSGNVEAFF. CDR3 bases: TGCGCCAGCAGCCAAGATAACTCAGGGAACGTTGAAGCTTTCTTT.